This T cell receptor (beta chain) was observed in a study of blood T cell repertoires in COVID-19. V lost 2 bases, J lost 0 bases, and 13 bases lay in between. The length of the CDR3 is 16 residues. Germline V gene data show CDR1 as LNHDA and CDR2 as SQIVND (reference sequence). Assay used: immunoSEQ multiplex PCR; TCRdb lists only in-frame clones, some missing. The sample has around 500,000 clones, 80% to 90% seen once. Input material: peripheral blood. The chain carries TRBV19 and TRBJ1-1; TRBD1 is a possible D gene (6 bases). The sequence derives from a human donor in a cohort sampled during active COVID-19. CDR3 DNA: TGTGCCAGTAGTATAAATTCGCAGGGGATGAACACTGAAGCTTTCTTT. Its protein product is CASSINSQGMNTEAFF.